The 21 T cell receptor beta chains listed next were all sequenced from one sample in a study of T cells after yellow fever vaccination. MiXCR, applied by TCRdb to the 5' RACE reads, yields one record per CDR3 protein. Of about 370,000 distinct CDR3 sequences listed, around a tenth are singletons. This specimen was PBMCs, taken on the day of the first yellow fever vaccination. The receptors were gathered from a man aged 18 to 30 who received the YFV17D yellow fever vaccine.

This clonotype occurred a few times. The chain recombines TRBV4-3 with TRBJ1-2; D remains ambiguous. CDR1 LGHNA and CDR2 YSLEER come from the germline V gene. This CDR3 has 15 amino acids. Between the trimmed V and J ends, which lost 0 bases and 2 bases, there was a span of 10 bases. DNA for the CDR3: TGCGCCAGCAGCCAAGATTTATGGCAGAACTATGGCTACACCTTC. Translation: CASSQDLWQNYGYTF.

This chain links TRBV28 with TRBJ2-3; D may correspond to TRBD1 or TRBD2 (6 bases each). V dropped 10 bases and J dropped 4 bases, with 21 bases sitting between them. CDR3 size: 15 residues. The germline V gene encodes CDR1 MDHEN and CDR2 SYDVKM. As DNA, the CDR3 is TGTGCCACCGCCGCGGTGGGGGGCAGAGCAGATACGCAGTATTTT. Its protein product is CATAAVGGRADTQYF.

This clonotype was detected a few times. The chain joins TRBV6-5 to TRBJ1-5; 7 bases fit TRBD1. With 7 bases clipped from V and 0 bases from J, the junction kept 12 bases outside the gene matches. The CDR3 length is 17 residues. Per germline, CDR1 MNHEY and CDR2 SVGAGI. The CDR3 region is CASTPGQLIYSNQPQHF. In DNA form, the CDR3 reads TGTGCCAGCACCCCGGGACAGCTAATTTATAGCAATCAGCCCCAGCATTTT.

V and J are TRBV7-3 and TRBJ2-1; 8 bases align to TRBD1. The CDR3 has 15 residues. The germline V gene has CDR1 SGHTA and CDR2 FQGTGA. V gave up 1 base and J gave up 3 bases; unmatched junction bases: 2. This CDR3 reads CASSLSGQGYNEQFF. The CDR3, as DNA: TGTGCCAGCAGCTTAAGCGGACAGGGCTACAATGAGCAGTTCTTC.

The CDR3 region is CASSVQGSTNEKLFF. CDR3 bases: TGTGCCAGCAGCGTCCAGGGTTCGACTAATGAAAAACTGTTTTTT. The V gene is TRBV7-9, the J gene TRBJ1-4; maybe TRBD1 (5 bases). CDR1 is SEHNR and CDR2 is FQNEAQ in the germline V gene (reference sequence). The CDR3 loop spans 15 amino acids. V was pared by 5 bases and J by 2 bases, with 12 bases between.

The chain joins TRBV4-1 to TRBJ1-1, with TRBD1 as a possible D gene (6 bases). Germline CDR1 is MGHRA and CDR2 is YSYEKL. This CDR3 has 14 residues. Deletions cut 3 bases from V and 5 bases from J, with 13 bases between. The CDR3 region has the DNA TGCGCCAGCAGCCACTCTGACAGGCGGACTGAAGCTTTCTTT. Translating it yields CASSHSDRRTEAFF.

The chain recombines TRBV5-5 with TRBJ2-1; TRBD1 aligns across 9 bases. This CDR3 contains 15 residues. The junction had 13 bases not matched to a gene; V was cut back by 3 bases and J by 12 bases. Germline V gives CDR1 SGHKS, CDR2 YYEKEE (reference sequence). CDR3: CASSSTGGAYIGQFF. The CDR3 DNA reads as TGTGCCAGCAGCTCGACAGGGGGGGCATACATTGGGCAGTTCTTC. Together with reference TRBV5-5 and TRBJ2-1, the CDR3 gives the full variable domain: DAGVTQSPTHLIKTRGQQVTLRCSPISGHKSVSWYQQVLGQGPQFIFQYYEKEERGRGNFPDRFSARQFPNYSSELNVNALLLGDSALYLCASSSTGGAYIGQFFGPGTRLTVL.

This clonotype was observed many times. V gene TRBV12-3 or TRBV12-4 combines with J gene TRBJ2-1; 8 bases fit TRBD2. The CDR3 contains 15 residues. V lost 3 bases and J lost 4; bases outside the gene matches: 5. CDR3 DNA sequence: TGTGCCAGCAGTTTGGTCGCGGGGGGTTACAATGAGCAGTTCTTC. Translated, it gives CASSLVAGGYNEQFF.

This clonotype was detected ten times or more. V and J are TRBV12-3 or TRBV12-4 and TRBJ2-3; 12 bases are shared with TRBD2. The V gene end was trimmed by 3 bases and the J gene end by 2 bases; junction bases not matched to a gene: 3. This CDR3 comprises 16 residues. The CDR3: CASSFGTSGHTDTQYF. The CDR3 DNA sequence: TGTGCCAGCAGTTTTGGGACTAGCGGGCACACAGATACGCAGTATTTT.

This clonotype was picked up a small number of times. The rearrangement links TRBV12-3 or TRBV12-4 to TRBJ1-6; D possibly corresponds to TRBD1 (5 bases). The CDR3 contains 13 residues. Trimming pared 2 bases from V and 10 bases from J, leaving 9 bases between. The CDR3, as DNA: TGTGCCAGCAGTTTAATCGGGGACTCACCCCTCCACTTT. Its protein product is CASSLIGDSPLHF.

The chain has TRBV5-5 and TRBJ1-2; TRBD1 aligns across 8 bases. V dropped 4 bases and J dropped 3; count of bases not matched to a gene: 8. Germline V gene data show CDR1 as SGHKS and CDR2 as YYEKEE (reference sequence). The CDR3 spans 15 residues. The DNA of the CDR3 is TGTGCCAGCAGCCCGGACAGGGCGGAATACTATGGCTACACCTTC. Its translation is CASSPDRAEYYGYTF.

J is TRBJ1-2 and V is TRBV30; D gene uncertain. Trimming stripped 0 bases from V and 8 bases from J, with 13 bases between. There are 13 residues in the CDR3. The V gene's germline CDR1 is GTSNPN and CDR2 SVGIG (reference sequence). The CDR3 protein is CAWSVKPVGGYTF. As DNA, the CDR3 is TGTGCCTGGAGTGTTAAGCCCGTGGGGGGCTACACCTTC.

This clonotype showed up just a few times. CDR3 in amino acids: CASSLDAGNTGELFF. The CDR3 region has the DNA TGTGCCAGCAGCTTAGACGCGGGGAACACCGGGGAGCTGTTTTTT. The chain has TRBV7-6 and TRBJ2-2; possible D gene TRBD2, 5 bases. The CDR3 has 15 amino acids. Germline V lookup: CDR1 SGHVS, CDR2 FNYEAQ. Between the trimmed V and J ends, which lost 1 base and 1 base, there was a span of 7 bases. The full variable domain, rest sourced from reference TRBV7-6 and TRBJ2-2, is GAGVSQSPRYKVTKRGQDVALRCDPISGHVSLYWYRQALGQGPEFLTYFNYEAQQDKSGLPNDRFSAERPEGSISTLTIQRTEQRDSAMYRCASSLDAGNTGELFFGEGSRLTVL.

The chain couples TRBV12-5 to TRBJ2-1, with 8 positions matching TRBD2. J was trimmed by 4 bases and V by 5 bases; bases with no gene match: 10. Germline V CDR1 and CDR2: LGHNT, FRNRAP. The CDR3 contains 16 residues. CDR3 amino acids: CASGQLRGGIYNEQFF. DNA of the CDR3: TGTGCTAGTGGTCAACTTCGCGGGGGGATATACAATGAGCAGTTCTTC.

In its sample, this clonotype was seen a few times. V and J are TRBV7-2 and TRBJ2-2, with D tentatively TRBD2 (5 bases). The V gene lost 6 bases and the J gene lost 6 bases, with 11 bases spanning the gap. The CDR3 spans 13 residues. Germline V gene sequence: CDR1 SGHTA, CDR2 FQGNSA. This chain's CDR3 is CASSRTGPGELFF. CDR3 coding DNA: TGTGCCAGCAGTCGGACTGGGCCCGGGGAGCTGTTTTTT.

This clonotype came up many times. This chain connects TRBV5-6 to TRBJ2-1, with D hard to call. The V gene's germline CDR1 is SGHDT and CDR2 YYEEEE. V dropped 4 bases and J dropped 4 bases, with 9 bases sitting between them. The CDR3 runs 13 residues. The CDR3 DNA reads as TGTGCCAGCAGCCCGACGGAGTACAATGAGCAGTTCTTC. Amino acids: CASSPTEYNEQFF. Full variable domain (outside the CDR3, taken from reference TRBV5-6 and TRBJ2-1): DAGVTQSPTHLIKTRGQQVTLRCSPKSGHDTVSWYQQALGQGPQFIFQYYEEEERQRGNFPDRFSGHQFPNYSSELNVNALLLGDSALYLCASSPTEYNEQFFGPGTRLTVL.

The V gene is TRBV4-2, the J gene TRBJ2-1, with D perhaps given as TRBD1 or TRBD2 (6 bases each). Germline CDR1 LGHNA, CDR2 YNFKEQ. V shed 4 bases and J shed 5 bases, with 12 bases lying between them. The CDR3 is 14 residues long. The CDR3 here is CASSPGGLHNEQFF. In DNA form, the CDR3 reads TGTGCCAGCAGCCCCGGGGGCCTGCACAATGAGCAGTTCTTC.

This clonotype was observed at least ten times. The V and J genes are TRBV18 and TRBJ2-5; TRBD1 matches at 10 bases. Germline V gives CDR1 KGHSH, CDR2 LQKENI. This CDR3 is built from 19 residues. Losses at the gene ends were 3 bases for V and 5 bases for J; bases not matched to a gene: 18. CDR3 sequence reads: CASSPTQGTGDRSIETQYF. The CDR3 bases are TGTGCCAGCTCACCCACTCAAGGGACAGGGGACAGGAGCATCGAGACCCAGTACTTC.

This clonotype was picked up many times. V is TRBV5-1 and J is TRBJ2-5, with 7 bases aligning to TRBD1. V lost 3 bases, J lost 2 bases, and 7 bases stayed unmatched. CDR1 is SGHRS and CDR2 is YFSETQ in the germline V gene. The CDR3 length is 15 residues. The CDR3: CASSSDRARQETQYF. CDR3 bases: TGCGCCAGCAGCTCTGACAGGGCCCGTCAAGAGACCCAGTACTTC.

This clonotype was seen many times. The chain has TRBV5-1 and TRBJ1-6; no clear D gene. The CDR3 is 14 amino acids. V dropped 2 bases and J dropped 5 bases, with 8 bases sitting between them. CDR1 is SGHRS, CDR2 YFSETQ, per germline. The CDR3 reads CASSFEGDNSPLHF. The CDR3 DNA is TGCGCCAGCAGCTTCGAGGGAGATAATTCACCCCTCCACTTT.

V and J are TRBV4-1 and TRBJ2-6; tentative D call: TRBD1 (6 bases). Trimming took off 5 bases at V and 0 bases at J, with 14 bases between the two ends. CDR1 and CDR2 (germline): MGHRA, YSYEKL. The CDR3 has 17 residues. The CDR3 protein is CASSYPGQISGANVLTF. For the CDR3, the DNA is TGCGCCAGCAGCTATCCAGGACAGATCTCTGGGGCCAACGTCCTGACTTTC.